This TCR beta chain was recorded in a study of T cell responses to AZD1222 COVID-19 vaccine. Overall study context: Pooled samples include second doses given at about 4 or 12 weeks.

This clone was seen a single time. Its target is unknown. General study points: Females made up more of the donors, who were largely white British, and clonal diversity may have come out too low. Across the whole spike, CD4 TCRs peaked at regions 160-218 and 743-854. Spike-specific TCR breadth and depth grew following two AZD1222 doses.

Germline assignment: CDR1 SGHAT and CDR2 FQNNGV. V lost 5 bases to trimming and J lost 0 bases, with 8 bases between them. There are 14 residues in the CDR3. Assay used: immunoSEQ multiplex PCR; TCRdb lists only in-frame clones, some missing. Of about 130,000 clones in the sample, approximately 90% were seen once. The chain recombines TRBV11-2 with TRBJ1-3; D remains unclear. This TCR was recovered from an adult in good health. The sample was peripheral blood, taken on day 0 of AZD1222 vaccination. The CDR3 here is CASSRRGSGNTIYF. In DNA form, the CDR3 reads TGTGCCAGCAGCCGGCGGGGCTCTGGAAACACCATATATTTT. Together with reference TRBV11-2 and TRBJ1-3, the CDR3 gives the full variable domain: EAGVAQSPRYKIIEKRQSVAFWCNPISGHATLYWYQQILGQGPKLLIQFQNNGVVDDSQLPKDRFSAERLKGVDSTLKIQPAKLEDSAVYLCASSRRGSGNTIYFGEGSWLTVV.